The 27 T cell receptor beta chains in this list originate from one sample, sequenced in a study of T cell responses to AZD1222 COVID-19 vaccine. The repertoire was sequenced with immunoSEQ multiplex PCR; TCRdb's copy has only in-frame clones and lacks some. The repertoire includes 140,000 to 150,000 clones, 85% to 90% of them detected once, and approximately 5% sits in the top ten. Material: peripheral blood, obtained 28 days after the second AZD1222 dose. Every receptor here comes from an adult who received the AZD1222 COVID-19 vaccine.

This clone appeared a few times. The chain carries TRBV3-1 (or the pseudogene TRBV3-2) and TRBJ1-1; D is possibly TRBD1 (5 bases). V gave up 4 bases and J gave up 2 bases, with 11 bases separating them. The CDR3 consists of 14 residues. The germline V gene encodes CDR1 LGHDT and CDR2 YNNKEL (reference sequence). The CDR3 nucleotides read TGTGCCAGCAGCCGTGGACACATAAACACTGAAGCTTTCTTT. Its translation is CASSRGHINTEAFF.

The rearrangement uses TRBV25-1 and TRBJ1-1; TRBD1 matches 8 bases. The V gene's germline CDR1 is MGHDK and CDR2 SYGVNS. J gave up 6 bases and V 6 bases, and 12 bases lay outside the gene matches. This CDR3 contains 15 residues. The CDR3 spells CASSSRGLGQAEAFF. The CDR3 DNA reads TGTGCCAGCAGCTCAAGGGGCCTGGGACAGGCTGAAGCTTTCTTT.

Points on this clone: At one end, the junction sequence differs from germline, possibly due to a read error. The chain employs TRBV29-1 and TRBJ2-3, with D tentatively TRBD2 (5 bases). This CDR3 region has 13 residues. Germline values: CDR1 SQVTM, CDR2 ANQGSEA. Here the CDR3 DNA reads TGCAGCGCTGAAACTGGGAGATCAGATACGCAGTATTTT. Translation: CSAETGRSDTQYF.

The chain's CDR3 is CASSPARGTEAFF. The CDR3 coding sequence is TGTGCCAGCTCCCCAGCGAGGGGCACTGAAGCTTTCTTT. This sequence joins TRBV18 and TRBJ1-1; D is possibly TRBD1 (5 bases). Trimming pared 6 bases from V and 4 bases from J, leaving 12 bases between. The CDR3 consists of 13 residues. Germline CDR1 is KGHSH and CDR2 is LQKENI.

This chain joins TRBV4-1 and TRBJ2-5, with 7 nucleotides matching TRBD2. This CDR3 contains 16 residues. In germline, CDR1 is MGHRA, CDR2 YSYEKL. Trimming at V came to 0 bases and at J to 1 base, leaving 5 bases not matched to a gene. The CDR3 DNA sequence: TGCGCCAGCAGCCAAGACAACGGCGGGGGCCAAGAGACCCAGTACTTC. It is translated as CASSQDNGGGQETQYF.

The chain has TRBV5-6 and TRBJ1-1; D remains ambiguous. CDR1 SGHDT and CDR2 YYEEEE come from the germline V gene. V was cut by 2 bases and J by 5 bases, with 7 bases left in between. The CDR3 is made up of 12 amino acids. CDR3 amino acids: CASSFDGTEAFF. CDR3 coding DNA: TGTGCCAGCAGCTTCGACGGAACTGAAGCTTTCTTT. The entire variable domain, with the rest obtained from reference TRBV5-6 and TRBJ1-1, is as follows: DAGVTQSPTHLIKTRGQQVTLRCSPKSGHDTVSWYQQALGQGPQFIFQYYEEEERQRGNFPDRFSGHQFPNYSSELNVNALLLGDSALYLCASSFDGTEAFFGQGTRLTVV.

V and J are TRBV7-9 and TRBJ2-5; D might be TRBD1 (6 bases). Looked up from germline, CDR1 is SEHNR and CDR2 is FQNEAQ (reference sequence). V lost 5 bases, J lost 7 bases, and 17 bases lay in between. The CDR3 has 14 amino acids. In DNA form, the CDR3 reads TGTGCCAGCAGCATCCAAATCCTAGGGGGGACCCAGTACTTC. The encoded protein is CASSIQILGGTQYF. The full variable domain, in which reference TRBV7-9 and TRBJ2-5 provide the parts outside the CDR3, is DTGVSQNPRHKITKRGQNVTFRCDPISEHNRLYWYRQTLGQGPEFLTYFQNEAQLEKSRLLSDRFSAERPKGSFSTLEIQRTEQGDSAMYLCASSIQILGGTQYFGPGTRLLVL.

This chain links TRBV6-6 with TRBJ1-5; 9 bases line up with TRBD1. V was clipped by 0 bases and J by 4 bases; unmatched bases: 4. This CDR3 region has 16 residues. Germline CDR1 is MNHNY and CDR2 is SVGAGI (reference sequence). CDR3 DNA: TGTGCCAGCAGTTACTCGAAAGGACAGGGGAATCAGCCCCAGCATTTT. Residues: CASSYSKGQGNQPQHF.

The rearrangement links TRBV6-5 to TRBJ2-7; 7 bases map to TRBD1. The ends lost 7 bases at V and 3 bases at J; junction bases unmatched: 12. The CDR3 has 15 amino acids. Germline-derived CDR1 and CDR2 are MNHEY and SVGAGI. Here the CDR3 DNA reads TGTGCCAGCAACCTAGCCGGGACAGCCGGCTACGAGCAGTACTTC. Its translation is CASNLAGTAGYEQYF.

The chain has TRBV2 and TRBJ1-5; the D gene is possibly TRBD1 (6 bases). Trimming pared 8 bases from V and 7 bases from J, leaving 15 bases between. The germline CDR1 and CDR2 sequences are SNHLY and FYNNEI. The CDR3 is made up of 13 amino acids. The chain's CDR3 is CASQAQQGQPQHF. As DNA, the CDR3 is TGTGCCAGCCAGGCCCAACAGGGACAGCCCCAGCATTTT.

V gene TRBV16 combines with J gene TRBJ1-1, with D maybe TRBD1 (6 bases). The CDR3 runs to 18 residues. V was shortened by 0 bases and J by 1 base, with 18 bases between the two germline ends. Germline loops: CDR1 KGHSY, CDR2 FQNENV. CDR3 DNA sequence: TGTGCCAGCAGCCAATCGGTGTCAGGGGTTAACCCGAACACTGAAGCTTTCTTT. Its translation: CASSQSVSGVNPNTEAFF. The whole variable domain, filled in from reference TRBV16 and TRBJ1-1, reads GEEVAQTPKHLVRGEGQKAKLYCAPIKGHSYVFWYQQVLKNEFKFLISFQNENVFDETGMPKERFSAKCLPNSPCSLEIQATKLEDSAVYFCASSQSVSGVNPNTEAFFGQGTRLTVV.

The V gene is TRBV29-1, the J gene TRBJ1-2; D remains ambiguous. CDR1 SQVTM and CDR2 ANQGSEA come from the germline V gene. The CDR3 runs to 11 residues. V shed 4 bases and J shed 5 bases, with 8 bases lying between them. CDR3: CSVVGLYGYTF. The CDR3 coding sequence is TGCAGCGTTGTGGGGTTATATGGCTACACCTTC.

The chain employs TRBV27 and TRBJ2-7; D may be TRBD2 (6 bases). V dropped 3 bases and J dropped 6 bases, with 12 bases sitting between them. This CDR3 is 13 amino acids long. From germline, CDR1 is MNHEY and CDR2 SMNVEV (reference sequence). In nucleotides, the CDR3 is TGTGCCAGCAGTTTTATCGGGAGTGGCGAGCAGTACTTC. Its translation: CASSFIGSGEQYF.

CDR3 nucleotide sequence: TGTGCCAGCAGCCTACGACAGGACACTGAAGCTTTCTTT. Its translation: CASSLRQDTEAFF. V is TRBV5-8 and J is TRBJ1-1, with a tentative D call TRBD1 (6 bases). The CDR3 is 13 amino acids. The V end lost 4 bases, the J end lost 3 bases, and 10 bases lay between the germline ends. Per the germline V gene, CDR1 is SGHTS and CDR2 is YDEGEE.

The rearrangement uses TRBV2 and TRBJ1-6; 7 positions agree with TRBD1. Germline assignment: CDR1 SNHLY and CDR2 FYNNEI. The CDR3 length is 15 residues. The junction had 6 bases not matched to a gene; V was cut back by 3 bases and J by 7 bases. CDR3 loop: CASSDRGPENSPLHF. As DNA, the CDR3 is TGTGCCAGCAGTGATAGGGGGCCGGAGAATTCACCCCTCCACTTT.

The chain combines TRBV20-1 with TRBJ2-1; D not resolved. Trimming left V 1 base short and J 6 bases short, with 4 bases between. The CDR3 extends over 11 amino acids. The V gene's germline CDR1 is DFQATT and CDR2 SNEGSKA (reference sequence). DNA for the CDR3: TGCAGTGCTAGAGTCGTCAATGAGCAGTTCTTC. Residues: CSARVVNEQFF.

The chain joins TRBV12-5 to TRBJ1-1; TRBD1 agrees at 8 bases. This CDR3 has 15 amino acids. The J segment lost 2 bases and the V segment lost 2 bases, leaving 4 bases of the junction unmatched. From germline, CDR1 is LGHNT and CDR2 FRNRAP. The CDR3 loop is CASGLSGGHNTEAFF. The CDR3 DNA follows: TGTGCTAGTGGTTTGTCAGGGGGCCACAACACTGAAGCTTTCTTT.

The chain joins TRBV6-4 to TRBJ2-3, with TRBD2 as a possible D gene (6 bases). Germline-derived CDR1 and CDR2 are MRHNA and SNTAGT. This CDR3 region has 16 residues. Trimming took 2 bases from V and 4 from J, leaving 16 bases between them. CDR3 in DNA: TGTGCCAGCAGTGACCACGGAGGGCCAATACCAGATACGCAGTATTTT. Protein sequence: CASSDHGGPIPDTQYF.

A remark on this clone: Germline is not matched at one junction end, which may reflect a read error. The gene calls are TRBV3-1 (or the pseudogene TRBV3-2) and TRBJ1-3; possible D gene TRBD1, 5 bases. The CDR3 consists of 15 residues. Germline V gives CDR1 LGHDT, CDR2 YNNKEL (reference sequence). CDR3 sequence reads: CASRQAGNSGNTIYF. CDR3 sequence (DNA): TGTGCCAGCAGACAAGCAGGGAACTCTGGAAACACCATATATTTT.

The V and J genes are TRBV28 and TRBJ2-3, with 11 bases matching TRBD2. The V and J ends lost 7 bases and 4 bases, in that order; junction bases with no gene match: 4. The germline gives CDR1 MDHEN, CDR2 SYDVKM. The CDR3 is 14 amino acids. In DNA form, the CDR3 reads TGTGCCAGCACCGAGACTAGCGGGGCAGATACGCAGTATTTT. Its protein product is CASTETSGADTQYF.

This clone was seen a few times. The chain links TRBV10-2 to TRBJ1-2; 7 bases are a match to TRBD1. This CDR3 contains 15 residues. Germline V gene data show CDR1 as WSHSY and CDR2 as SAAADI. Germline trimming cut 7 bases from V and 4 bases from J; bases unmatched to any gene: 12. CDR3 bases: TGCGCCAGCATATCCCCGACAGGGACTTCCTATGGCTACACCTTC. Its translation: CASISPTGTSYGYTF.

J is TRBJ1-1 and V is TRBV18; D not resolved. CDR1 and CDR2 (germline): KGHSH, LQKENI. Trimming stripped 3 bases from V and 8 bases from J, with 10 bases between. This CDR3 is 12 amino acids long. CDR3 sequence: CASSPGAGEAFF. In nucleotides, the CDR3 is TGTGCCAGCTCACCCGGCGCCGGGGAAGCTTTCTTT.

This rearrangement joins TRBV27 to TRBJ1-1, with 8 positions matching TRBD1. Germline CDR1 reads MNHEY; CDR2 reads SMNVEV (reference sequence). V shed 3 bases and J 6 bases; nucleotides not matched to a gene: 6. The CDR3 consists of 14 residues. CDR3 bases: TGTGCCAGCAGTTTCCGGACAGGGCTGGCTGAAGCTTTCTTT. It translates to CASSFRTGLAEAFF.

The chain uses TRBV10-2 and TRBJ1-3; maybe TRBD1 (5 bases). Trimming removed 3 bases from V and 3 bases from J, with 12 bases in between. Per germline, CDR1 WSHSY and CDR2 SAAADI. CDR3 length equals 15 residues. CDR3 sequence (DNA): TGCGCCAGCAGTGAAGTTCGGGGGGGTGGAAACACCATATATTTT. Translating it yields CASSEVRGGGNTIYF.

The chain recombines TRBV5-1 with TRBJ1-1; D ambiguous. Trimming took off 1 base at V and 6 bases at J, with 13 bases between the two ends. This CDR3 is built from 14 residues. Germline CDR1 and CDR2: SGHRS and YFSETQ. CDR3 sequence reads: CASSLQTATSEAFF. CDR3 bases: TGCGCCAGCAGCTTGCAGACCGCTACCTCTGAAGCTTTCTTT.

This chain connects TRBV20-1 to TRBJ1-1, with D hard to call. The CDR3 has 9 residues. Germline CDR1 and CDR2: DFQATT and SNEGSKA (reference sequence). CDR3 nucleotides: TGCACTTCGAGTACTGAAGCTTTCTTT. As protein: CTSSTEAFF.

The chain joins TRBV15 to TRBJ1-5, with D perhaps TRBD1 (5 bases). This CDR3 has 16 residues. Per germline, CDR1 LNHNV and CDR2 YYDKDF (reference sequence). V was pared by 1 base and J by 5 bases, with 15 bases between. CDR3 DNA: TGTGCCACCAGCAGAGCGGGTGGCAGGGTGGATCAGCCCCAGCATTTT. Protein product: CATSRAGGRVDQPQHF.